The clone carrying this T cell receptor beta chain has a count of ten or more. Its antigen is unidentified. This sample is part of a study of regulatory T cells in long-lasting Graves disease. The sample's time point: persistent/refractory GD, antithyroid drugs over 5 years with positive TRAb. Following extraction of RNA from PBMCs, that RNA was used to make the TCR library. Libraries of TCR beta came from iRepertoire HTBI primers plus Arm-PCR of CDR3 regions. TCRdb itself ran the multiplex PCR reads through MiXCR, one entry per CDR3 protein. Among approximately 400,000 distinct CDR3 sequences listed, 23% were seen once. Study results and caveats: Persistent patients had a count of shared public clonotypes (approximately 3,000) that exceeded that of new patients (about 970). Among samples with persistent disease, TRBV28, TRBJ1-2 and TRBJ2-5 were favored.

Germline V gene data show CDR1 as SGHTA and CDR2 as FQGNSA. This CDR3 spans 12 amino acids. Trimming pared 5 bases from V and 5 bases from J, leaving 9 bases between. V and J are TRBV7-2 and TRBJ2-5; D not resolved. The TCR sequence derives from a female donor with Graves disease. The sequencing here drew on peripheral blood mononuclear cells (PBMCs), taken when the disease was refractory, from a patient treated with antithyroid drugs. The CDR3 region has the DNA TGTGCCAGCAGCCCATCGCATGAGACCCAGTACTTC. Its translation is CASSPSHETQYF.